Below are 26 T cell receptor beta chains sequenced from a single sample in a study of T-cell reconstitution after alpha-beta-depleted transplantation in children. For TCRbeta, the library was prepared with unique molecular identifiers. TCRdb re-derived calls from the PCR reads in MiXCR, one entry per CDR3 protein. The sample gives 380,000 or so distinct CDR3 sequences, roughly 13% of which show up once; around 4.5% is in the top ten. Sequences were derived from PBMCs, sampled from the stem cell graft. These receptors were obtained from a human donor who donated a stem cell graft to a child with Fanconi anemia.

The chain has TRBV20-1 and TRBJ2-3; 8 nucleotides match TRBD2. V trimming: 0 bases; J trimming: 4 bases; junction bases outside the gene matches: 3. The length of the CDR3 is 14 residues. The germline CDR1 and CDR2 sequences are DFQATT and SNEGSKA (reference sequence). Written as DNA, the CDR3 is TGCAGTGCTAGAGATACGCGGGGGGCAGATACGCAGTATTTT. It yields the protein CSARDTRGADTQYF.

This clonotype was recorded a few times. The chain links TRBV2 to TRBJ2-3; 9 bases align to TRBD1. This CDR3 region has 15 residues. CDR1 is SNHLY and CDR2 is FYNNEI in the germline V gene. V was pared by 4 bases and J by 0 bases, with 2 bases of the junction left unmatched. CDR3: CASSVDRGSTDTQYF. DNA for the CDR3: TGTGCCAGCAGTGTAGACAGGGGGAGCACAGATACGCAGTATTTT.

This clonotype was counted ten times or more. V gene TRBV6-1 combines with J gene TRBJ2-1; D uncertain. This CDR3 has 14 amino acids. CDR1 MNHNS and CDR2 SASEGT come from the germline V gene. V lost 7 bases and J 0 bases, leaving 10 bases between the germline ends. CDR3 loop: CASIKQSSYNEQFF. The CDR3 bases are TGTGCCAGCATAAAGCAGAGCTCCTACAATGAGCAGTTCTTC.

This clonotype appeared many times. The CDR3 nucleotides are TGTGCCAGCAGAACAGGGATGGGTTTTGGATCGGAGACCCAGTACTTC. Encoded protein: CASRTGMGFGSETQYF. This chain links TRBV6-1 with TRBJ2-5; D might be TRBD1 (6 bases). Germline CDR1 MNHNS, CDR2 SASEGT. The CDR3 consists of 16 residues. The V end was cut by 6 bases, the J end by 5 bases, with 22 bases between.

The chain has TRBV20-1 and TRBJ2-3, with TRBD2 identical over 10 bases. Germline V lookup: CDR1 DFQATT, CDR2 SNEGSKA (reference sequence). V shed 2 bases, J shed 9 bases, and the junction held 14 bases outside the gene matches. The CDR3 is made up of 16 amino acids. The CDR3 loop is CSARNPPSGGGATQYF. The CDR3 coding sequence is TGCAGTGCTAGAAATCCCCCCAGCGGGGGGGGAGCAACGCAGTATTTT.

V is TRBV19 and J is TRBJ1-2; maybe TRBD1 (6 bases). Deletions cut 3 bases from V and 0 bases from J, with 20 bases between. This CDR3 has 18 amino acids. CDR1 LNHDA and CDR2 SQIVND come from the germline V gene (reference sequence). The CDR3: CASSISFLSGTPNYGYTF. Written as DNA, the CDR3 is TGTGCCAGTAGTATCTCCTTTCTTTCCGGGACACCTAACTATGGCTACACCTTC.

The CDR3 coding sequence is TGTGCCAGCAGTCCCGACAGGCCTAATCAGCCCCAGCATTTT. Its protein product is CASSPDRPNQPQHF. V is TRBV6-1 and J is TRBJ1-5; the D gene is possibly TRBD1 (6 bases). Germline V gives CDR1 MNHNS, CDR2 SASEGT. CDR3 length: 14 amino acids. V was cut by 5 bases and J by 4 bases, with 12 bases left in between.

In its sample, this clonotype was seen a few times. The chain recombines TRBV20-1 with TRBJ2-5; 8 nucleotides agree with TRBD1. The CDR3 length is 12 residues. V trimming: 6 bases; J trimming: 3 bases; junction bases outside the gene matches: 3. Germline V gives CDR1 DFQATT, CDR2 SNEGSKA (reference sequence). This CDR3 is CSAAGGKETQYF. Written as DNA, the CDR3 is TGCAGTGCAGCAGGGGGCAAAGAGACCCAGTACTTC.

This clonotype has just a few counts. A read error may be the cause here, since a much bigger clone is one base away. This chain joins TRBV10-3 and TRBJ1-5; D not resolved. The CDR3 has 13 amino acids. V lost 2 bases and J 1 base, leaving 3 bases between the germline ends. Germline CDR1 is ENHRY and CDR2 is SYGVKD. For the CDR3, the DNA is TGTGCCATCAGTGAGGAGAGCAATCAGCCCCAGCATTTT. Translation: CAISEESNQPQHF.

This clonotype occurred many times. Written as DNA, the CDR3 is TGTGCCAGCAGTTTAGGGCACCTCTCCTACAATGAGCAGTTCTTC. It is translated as CASSLGHLSYNEQFF. The chain carries TRBV12-3 or TRBV12-4 and TRBJ2-1; D not resolved. The CDR3 runs to 15 residues. With 1 base removed from V and 0 bases from J, the gap between germline ends came to 7 bases.

The rearrangement joins TRBV6-5 to TRBJ1-1, with D perhaps TRBD1 (5 bases). Germline V gives CDR1 MNHEY, CDR2 SVGAGI. Trimming left V 5 bases short and J 8 bases short, with 12 bases between. The CDR3 is 12 amino acids. CDR3 DNA sequence: TGTGCCAGCAGTCCCCGGAGGGGAGAAGCTTTCTTT. Its protein is CASSPRRGEAFF.

The chain employs TRBV7-8 and TRBJ2-1, with TRBD2 matching 10 bases. The V segment lost 5 bases and the J segment 7 bases; nucleotides outside the gene matches: 14. The CDR3 loop spans 17 amino acids. Germline values: CDR1 SGHVS, CDR2 FQNEAQ. This CDR3 reads CASSHLRSGGARNEQFF. For the CDR3, the DNA is TGTGCCAGCAGCCACCTACGGAGCGGGGGGGCTAGAAATGAGCAGTTCTTC.

This clonotype was found many times. The CDR3 sequence: CASSLSLGAGPDTQYF. The DNA of the CDR3 is TGTGCCAGCAGTTTATCCCTGGGAGCGGGCCCAGATACGCAGTATTTT. The chain uses TRBV28 and TRBJ2-3, with D perhaps matching TRBD2 (6 bases). The CDR3 has 16 amino acids. V was cut by 1 base and J by 4 bases, with 15 bases left in between. Germline V gene sequence: CDR1 MDHEN, CDR2 SYDVKM.

V is TRBV6-1 and J is TRBJ1-5; 11 positions agree with TRBD1. Germline CDR1 is MNHNS and CDR2 is SASEGT. The trim removed 6 bases at V and 0 bases at J, leaving 10 bases unmatched. The CDR3 is 18 amino acids. In DNA, the CDR3 is TGTGCCAGCAGACGAGGGACAGGGGGGCCCCATAGCAATCAGCCCCAGCATTTT. It codes for CASRRGTGGPHSNQPQHF.

This clonotype occurred many times. The chain employs TRBV2 and TRBJ1-3; a weak D match, TRBD1 (6 bases). Germline assignment: CDR1 SNHLY and CDR2 FYNNEI. CDR3 length: 16 amino acids. With 5 bases removed from V and 4 bases from J, the gap between germline ends came to 18 bases. CDR3 amino acids: CASSLYREVAGNTIYF. The CDR3 coding sequence is TGTGCCAGCAGTCTTTACAGGGAGGTAGCCGGAAACACCATATATTTT.

This clonotype was observed a few times. The rearrangement links TRBV6-5 to TRBJ1-5, with no clear D. Between the trimmed V and J ends, which lost 4 bases and 3 bases, there was a span of 16 bases. Germline assignment: CDR1 MNHEY and CDR2 SVGAGI. This CDR3 has 16 residues. The CDR3 here is CASSLFRTGHNQPQHF. CDR3 nucleotide sequence: TGTGCCAGCAGTTTATTCCGGACGGGTCACAATCAGCCCCAGCATTTT.

This clonotype appeared a few times. The V call is TRBV6-5, the J call TRBJ1-2; TRBD1 matches 7 bases. Germline V CDR1 and CDR2: MNHEY, SVGAGI. CDR3 length: 15 amino acids. Trimming cost V 8 bases and J 2 bases; bases outside gene matches: 11. The CDR3 region is CASARGASGNYGYTF. CDR3 nucleotide sequence: TGTGCCAGCGCCAGGGGGGCGAGTGGAAACTATGGCTACACCTTC.

Ten or more counts support this clonotype. J is TRBJ2-1 and V is TRBV12-3 or TRBV12-4; 7 bases are a match to TRBD2. Germline trimming cut 5 bases from V and 15 bases from J; bases unmatched to any gene: 7. The CDR3 sequence is 11 residues long. The CDR3 region is CASSPRDYLFF. CDR3 nucleotide sequence: TGTGCCAGCAGTCCCCGGGACTATTTGTTCTTC.

The sample holds many counts of this clonotype. The rearrangement uses TRBV12-3 or TRBV12-4 and TRBJ1-2; weak D call: TRBD1 (6 bases). The CDR3 runs to 13 residues. The V end was cut by 5 bases, the J end by 7 bases, with 14 bases between. Here the CDR3 DNA reads TGTGCCAGCAGTCCAACAGGGAGGGGTGGCTACACCTTC. It translates to CASSPTGRGGYTF.

The sample holds a few counts of this clonotype. The chain combines TRBV3-1 with TRBJ1-1; no definite D call. Looked up from germline, CDR1 is LGHDT and CDR2 is YNNKEL (reference sequence). Trimming pared 7 bases from V and 7 bases from J, leaving 16 bases between. CDR3 length: 13 residues. CDR3 bases: TGTGCCAGCACCTTCAGAGGGAGCGTTGAAGCTTTCTTT. Its translation is CASTFRGSVEAFF.

The chain has TRBV7-9 and TRBJ2-5, with D uncertain. The CDR3 has 15 amino acids. The V gene's germline CDR1 is SEHNR and CDR2 FQNEAQ (reference sequence). Trimming shortened V by 0 bases and J by 1 base, and 9 bases separated the two germline ends. The CDR3 bases are TGTGCCAGCAGCTTAGCTGGGGAAATCCAAGAGACCCAGTACTTC. Translated: CASSLAGEIQETQYF.

The genes are TRBV24-1 and TRBJ2-1; either TRBD1 or TRBD2 may supply D (6 bases each). CDR3 length equals 18 residues. V was pared by 1 base and J by 5 bases, with 20 bases between. Germline CDR1 and CDR2: KGHDR and SFDVKD. The DNA for the CDR3 is TGTGCCACCAGTGATTTCGCCCGGGGGACACCAGGAGACAATGAGCAGTTCTTC. Translation: CATSDFARGTPGDNEQFF.

The chain links TRBV6-2 or TRBV6-3 to TRBJ1-1; weak D call: TRBD1 (5 bases). The CDR3 runs 11 residues. Trimming cost V 2 bases and J 11 bases, with 9 bases left between them. The germline V gene encodes CDR1 MNHEY and CDR2 SVGEGT. CDR3 DNA sequence: TGTGCCAGCAGTTACGGGGCCGATGCTTTCTTT. Its protein product is CASSYGADAFF.

This clonotype was picked up many times. The CDR3 DNA reads TGTGCCAGCAGTTACAGGGGTGGCAATCAGCCCCAGCATTTT. Amino acid sequence: CASSYRGGNQPQHF. This chain joins TRBV12-3 or TRBV12-4 and TRBJ1-5; 7 bases agree with TRBD1. V lost 4 bases and J lost 2; bases outside the gene matches: 2. CDR3 length: 14 amino acids.

This clonotype was detected many times. J is TRBJ2-1 and V is TRBV12-3 or TRBV12-4; D is undetermined. CDR3 length equals 14 residues. Trimming took off 5 bases at V and 0 bases at J, with 8 bases between the two ends. CDR3 nucleotide sequence: TGTGCCAGCAGTCCTACGAGCTCCTACAATGAGCAGTTCTTC. Translation gives CASSPTSSYNEQFF.

This clonotype has at least ten counts. The rearrangement uses TRBV12-3 or TRBV12-4 and TRBJ1-3; 8 nucleotides line up with TRBD1. The CDR3 covers 13 residues. J was trimmed by 7 bases and V by 5 bases; bases with no gene match: 4. The CDR3 region has the DNA TGTGCCAGCAGTATGGACAGGGTCAACACCATATATTTT. This translates into CASSMDRVNTIYF.